These T cell receptor beta chains were read from a single sample in a study of shared clonotypes between healthy human individuals. Assay used: immunoSEQ multiplex PCR; TCRdb lists only in-frame clones, some missing. The sample lists around 2,000,000 clones, 85% to 95% occurring once. Sequenced sample: naive CD4+ T cells sorted from blood. The receptors shown here come from a man aged 18 to 29 in good health. Both conserved end residues are part of each CDR3. A D gene is named only where the DNA matches it firmly.

D gene	V gene	J gene	CDR3 DNA	CDR3 protein
NA	TRBV9	TRBJ2-7	TGTGCCAGCAGCGTAGAGGGTGCTTACGAGCAGTACTTC	CASSVEGAYEQYF
NA	TRBV7-2	TRBJ2-5	TGTGCCAGCAGCTTAGAGGAGGAGACCCAGTACTTC	CASSLEEETQYF
TRBD1	TRBV4-1	TRBJ1-4	TGCGCCAGCAGCCACTCGGGACAGGGAAGCGAAAAACTGTTTTTT	CASSHSGQGSEKLFF
NA	TRBV30	TRBJ1-5	TGTGCCTGGAGTGTACGAAAGGAGGGTCAGCCCCAGCATTTT	CAWSVRKEGQPQHF
TRBD1	TRBV5-1	TRBJ1-6	TGCGCCAGCAGCTTGACAGGGGGGGCTTCACCCCTCCACTTT	CASSLTGGASPLHF
TRBD1	TRBV6-5	TRBJ1-2	TGTGCCACCAAGTTGACAGGGGATCTTGGCTACACCTTC	CATKLTGDLGYTF
TRBD1	TRBV6-1	TRBJ1-2	TGTGGAGTTGTTGACAGGGGCCCGTGGAGTGGCTACACCTTC	CGVVDRGPWSGYTF
TRBD1	TRBV30	TRBJ1-2	TGTGCCTGGAGTAGGGACAGAAGCTATGGCTACACCTTC	CAWSRDRSYGYTF
NA	TRBV7-9	TRBJ2-3	TGTGCCAGCAGCGCGGGAAACACAGATACGCAGTATTTT	CASSAGNTDTQYF
NA	TRBV9	TRBJ2-3	TGTGCCAGCAGCTCCTTAACAGATACGCAGTATTTT	CASSSLTDTQYF
NA	TRBV6-1	TRBJ1-1	TGTGCCAGCAGCGACGTCCGGGTGGGCACTGAAGCTTTCTTT	CASSDVRVGTEAFF
TRBD2	TRBV9	TRBJ2-3	TGTGCCAGCAGCCCTCGGGGTAGCGGGAGCACAGATACGCAGTATTTT	CASSPRGSGSTDTQYF